This entry features one T cell receptor (beta chain) sequence. Method: immunoSEQ multiplex PCR; TCRdb's copy keeps in-frame clones and lacks some. Of 100,000 to 150,000 clones in the sample, roughly 90% were seen once. The source of the sample is a study of cytomegalovirus exposure and HLA in healthy donors. The origin of this receptor is a man under 40 in good health and CMV-seronegative. The sequenced material came from PBMCs.

CDR3 nucleotide sequence: TGCGCCAGCAGTGTACTTTCTACAGATACGCAGTATTTT. As protein: CASSVLSTDTQYF. V usage is TRBV10-2 and J usage is TRBJ2-3; D gene unclear. The CDR3 has 13 residues. CDR1 and CDR2 (germline): WSHSY, SAAADI. Trimming shortened V by 4 bases and J by 3 bases, and 8 bases separated the two germline ends.